The 25 T cell receptor beta chains given below trace back to one sample, sequenced in a study of neoadjuvant anti-PD-1 for oral cavity cancer. Here immunoSEQ multiplex PCR was the method, and the copy in TCRdb shows in-frame clones only, minus some. The data hold about 15,000 clones, with 65% to 70% observed a single time. The source was PBMCs, collected before nivolumab (anti-PD-1) treatment. The receptor source for this set is a person between 40 and 80 years old with oral cavity squamous cell carcinoma.

The V call is TRBV18, the J call TRBJ1-5, with D maybe TRBD1 (5 bases). The V end lost 1 base, the J end lost 4 bases, and 20 bases lay between the germline ends. This CDR3 contains 18 residues. Germline loops: CDR1 KGHSH, CDR2 LQKENI. The CDR3 sequence is CASSPRQRGGWLNQPQHF. The CDR3, as DNA: TGTGCCAGCTCACCACGTCAAAGGGGCGGTTGGTTGAATCAGCCCCAGCATTTT.

The rearrangement joins TRBV4-1 to TRBJ2-7; D is unclear. Germline V gene data show CDR1 as MGHRA and CDR2 as YSYEKL. The CDR3 is 14 residues long. The V gene lost 1 base and the J gene lost 1 base, with 8 bases spanning the gap. The CDR3 here is CASSQVLLSYEQYF. CDR3 bases: TGCGCCAGCAGCCAAGTTTTACTTTCCTACGAGCAGTACTTC.

V gene TRBV2 combines with J gene TRBJ1-5, with D perhaps TRBD1 (6 bases). Germline lookup yields CDR1 SNHLY and CDR2 FYNNEI. The CDR3 runs to 12 residues. The V and J ends lost 0 bases and 10 bases respectively, with 7 bases between them. The CDR3 sequence: CASSEAGGPQHF. For the CDR3, the DNA is TGTGCCAGCAGTGAAGCAGGGGGACCCCAGCATTTT.

The chain couples TRBV9 to TRBJ2-3; 9 bases line up with TRBD2. CDR1 and CDR2 from the germline V gene are SGDLS and YYNGEE. The CDR3 extends over 15 amino acids. The junction had 8 bases not matched to a gene; V was cut back by 4 bases and J by 5 bases. In nucleotides, the CDR3 is TGTGCCAGCAGCAACCGCGGGGGGGCCATAGATACGCAGTATTTT. It yields the protein CASSNRGGAIDTQYF. Supplemented by reference TRBV9 and TRBJ2-3, the full variable domain reads DSGVTQTPKHLITATGQRVTLRCSPRSGDLSVYWYQQSLDQGLQFLIQYYNGEERAKGNILERFSAQQFPDLHSELNLSSLELGDSALYFCASSNRGGAIDTQYFGPGTRLTVL.

The chain combines TRBV27 with TRBJ2-1, with 9 bases aligning to TRBD2. Germline CDR1 is MNHEY and CDR2 is SMNVEV (reference sequence). Trimming cost V 0 bases and J 0 bases; bases outside gene matches: 9. The CDR3 sequence is 19 residues long. CDR3 residues: CASSLSGPGRGGSYNEQFF. CDR3 bases: TGTGCCAGCAGTTTATCGGGTCCCGGGCGGGGGGGCTCCTACAATGAGCAGTTCTTC.

V gene TRBV12-5 combines with J gene TRBJ2-2; 7 nucleotides agree with TRBD1. The CDR3 covers 16 residues. Germline values: CDR1 LGHNT, CDR2 FRNRAP. The V segment lost 3 bases and the J segment 5 bases; nucleotides outside the gene matches: 9. The DNA for the CDR3 is TGTGCTAGTGGTTTCTCCCCGACAGGGTGGACCGGGGAGCTGTTTTTT. The encoded protein is CASGFSPTGWTGELFF.

The CDR3 loop is CASTGQGAGDTEAFF. CDR3 DNA sequence: TGTGCCTCTACGGGACAGGGTGCGGGAGACACTGAAGCTTTCTTT. The chain has TRBV30 and TRBJ1-1; 9 nucleotides line up with TRBD1. The germline V gene encodes CDR1 GTSNPN and CDR2 SVGIG (reference sequence). Trimming at V came to 7 bases and at J to 3 bases, leaving 12 bases not matched to a gene. The CDR3 loop spans 15 amino acids.

This clone was observed a single time. The rearrangement uses TRBV19 and TRBJ1-4; D is unclear. V was clipped by 4 bases and J by 1 base, with 7 bases between them. The length of the CDR3 is 14 residues. Looked up from germline, CDR1 is LNHDA and CDR2 is SQIVND (reference sequence). The CDR3 region is CASSKTVTNEKLFF. The DNA for the CDR3 is TGTGCCAGTAGTAAAACGGTAACTAATGAAAAACTGTTTTTT.

The V gene is TRBV28, the J gene TRBJ2-1; TRBD2 matches at 10 bases. The CDR3 consists of 14 residues. After removal of 5 bases from V and 5 bases from J, the junction contained 3 bases not matched to a gene. Germline CDR1 and CDR2: MDHEN and SYDVKM. CDR3 coding DNA: TGTGCCAGCAGTCGGACTAGCGGAAACAATGAGCAGTTCTTC. Protein product: CASSRTSGNNEQFF.

The chain has TRBV2 and TRBJ2-7, with D maybe TRBD2 (5 bases). CDR3 length: 14 amino acids. V was pared by 5 bases and J by 2 bases, with 13 bases between. Germline CDR1 is SNHLY and CDR2 is FYNNEI. Written as DNA, the CDR3 is TGTGCCAGCAGTCAACCGGACTCTGCCTACGAGCAGTACTTC. Its translation is CASSQPDSAYEQYF.

The chain recombines TRBV11-3 with TRBJ2-6; the match to TRBD1 covers 8 bases. CDR3 length: 17 residues. Looked up from germline, CDR1 is SGHNT and CDR2 is YENEEA. The J segment lost 2 bases and the V segment lost 1 base, leaving 4 bases of the junction unmatched. CDR3 region: CASSLGTGHAGANVLTF. The CDR3 DNA follows: TGTGCCAGCAGCTTAGGGACAGGGCATGCTGGGGCCAACGTCCTGACTTTC.

V and J are TRBV9 and TRBJ1-2, with D possibly matching TRBD1 (5 bases). The CDR3 length is 16 residues. The germline gives CDR1 SGDLS, CDR2 YYNGEE. V was shortened by 0 bases and J by 3 bases, with 15 bases between the two germline ends. The CDR3 coding sequence is TGTGCCAGCAGCGTAGGAGCAGGGAGAGGAGACTATGGCTACACCTTC. Translation: CASSVGAGRGDYGYTF.

The chain uses TRBV6-6 and TRBJ2-1; maybe TRBD2 (7 bases). The CDR3 covers 13 residues. V was clipped by 2 bases and J by 7 bases, with 9 bases between them. CDR1 and CDR2 (germline): MNHNY, SVGAGI (reference sequence). Here the CDR3 reads CASSYRGGNEQFF. The CDR3, as DNA: TGTGCCAGCAGTTACAGGGGGGGGAATGAGCAGTTCTTC.

This clone showed up just a few times. The chain is built from TRBV19 and TRBJ2-3; D not resolved. Trimming left V 3 bases short and J 1 base short, with 5 bases between. Germline lookup yields CDR1 LNHDA and CDR2 SQIVND (reference sequence). The CDR3 covers 13 residues. This chain's CDR3 is CASSISRTDTQYF. In DNA, the CDR3 is TGTGCCAGTAGTATTTCCCGCACAGATACGCAGTATTTT. Complete variable domain (other parts from reference TRBV19 and TRBJ2-3): DGGITQSPKYLFRKEGQNVTLSCEQNLNHDAMYWYRQDPGQGLRLIYYSQIVNDFQKGDIAEGYSVSREKKESFPLTVTSAQKNPTAFYLCASSISRTDTQYFGPGTRLTVL.

V and J are TRBV6-5 and TRBJ2-1; no firm D call. CDR1 and CDR2 (germline): MNHEY, SVGAGI. Trimming stripped 0 bases from V and 4 bases from J, with 7 bases between. This CDR3 contains 14 residues. The CDR3 region is CASSYSGAYNEQFF. In DNA form, the CDR3 reads TGTGCCAGCAGTTACTCCGGCGCGTACAATGAGCAGTTCTTC.

This CDR3 is CASSPRGGASDTQYF. CDR3 DNA sequence: TGTGCCAGCTCACCCCGGGGGGGGGCCAGCGATACGCAGTATTTT. The chain carries TRBV18 and TRBJ2-3, with TRBD2 matching 8 bases. CDR1 KGHSH and CDR2 LQKENI come from the germline V gene. The J segment lost 6 bases and the V segment lost 3 bases, leaving 8 bases of the junction unmatched. The CDR3 length is 15 residues. Combining the CDR3 with reference TRBV18 and TRBJ2-3 gives the whole variable domain NAGVMQNPRHLVRRRGQEARLRCSPMKGHSHVYWYRQLPEEGLKFMVYLQKENIIDESGMPKERFSAEFPKEGPSILRIQQVVRGDSAAYFCASSPRGGASDTQYFGPGTRLTVL.

V usage is TRBV9 and J usage is TRBJ2-1, with TRBD2 matching 9 bases. Germline lookup yields CDR1 SGDLS and CDR2 YYNGEE. V gave up 7 bases and J gave up 6 bases; unmatched junction bases: 11. The CDR3 has 15 residues. The CDR3 DNA is TGTGCCAGCGCGAGGAGCGGGAGGTCGTCCAATGAGCAGTTCTTC. Translated: CASARSGRSSNEQFF.

The rearrangement links TRBV19 to TRBJ1-2; D is uncertain. CDR1 is LNHDA, CDR2 SQIVND, per germline (reference sequence). V dropped 1 base and J dropped 2 bases, with 14 bases sitting between them. This CDR3 is built from 16 residues. CDR3 protein: CASSIASGTSNYGYTF. CDR3 nucleotides: TGTGCCAGTAGTATAGCGTCGGGAACATCCAACTATGGCTACACCTTC. Looking up the rest from reference TRBV19 and TRBJ1-2 gives the full variable domain: DGGITQSPKYLFRKEGQNVTLSCEQNLNHDAMYWYRQDPGQGLRLIYYSQIVNDFQKGDIAEGYSVSREKKESFPLTVTSAQKNPTAFYLCASSIASGTSNYGYTFGSGTRLTVV.

The rearrangement links TRBV2 to TRBJ2-1, with D possibly matching TRBD2 (5 bases). From germline, CDR1 is SNHLY and CDR2 FYNNEI. This CDR3 comprises 12 residues. V lost 4 bases to trimming and J lost 7 bases, with 8 bases between them. CDR3 nucleotides: TGTGCCAGCAGTGCGTCGGGGAATGAGCAGTTCTTC. Its protein is CASSASGNEQFF.

V gene TRBV7-2 combines with J gene TRBJ2-7; 13 positions match TRBD2. Germline trimming cut 8 bases from V and 7 bases from J; bases unmatched to any gene: 11. Per germline, CDR1 SGHTA and CDR2 FQGNSA. This CDR3 comprises 15 residues. The CDR3 coding sequence is TGTGCCAGCGCCTTCGGGACTAGCGGGGCTCTGGAGCAGTACTTC. Translating it yields CASAFGTSGALEQYF.

This clone was counted once. The chain uses TRBV2 and TRBJ2-1; D remains ambiguous. The CDR3 is 13 amino acids. Germline V lookup: CDR1 SNHLY, CDR2 FYNNEI. Trimming pared 6 bases from V and 4 bases from J, leaving 10 bases between. The CDR3 protein is CASSPPAYNEQFF. CDR3 nucleotides: TGTGCCAGCAGCCCCCCCGCATACAATGAGCAGTTCTTC. Complete variable domain (other parts from reference TRBV2 and TRBJ2-1): EPEVTQTPSHQVTQMGQEVILRCVPISNHLYFYWYRQILGQKVEFLVSFYNNEISEKSEIFDDQFSVERPDGSNFTLKIRSTKLEDSAMYFCASSPPAYNEQFFGPGTRLTVL.

The rearrangement links TRBV10-1 to TRBJ2-2; the match to TRBD2 covers 10 bases. The CDR3 has 15 residues. The germline V gene has CDR1 WNHNN and CDR2 SYGVQD (reference sequence). V lost 3 bases, J lost 4 bases, and 2 bases stayed unmatched. DNA for the CDR3: TGCGCCAGCAGTGAAGCGGGAGGGTTCACCGGGGAGCTGTTTTTT. Translated: CASSEAGGFTGELFF.

The rearrangement joins TRBV2 to TRBJ1-1; D uncertain. V was shortened by 2 bases and J by 3 bases, with 7 bases between the two germline ends. This CDR3 is built from 13 residues. From germline, CDR1 is SNHLY and CDR2 FYNNEI. CDR3 sequence: CASSEPGYTEAFF. CDR3 DNA sequence: TGTGCCAGCAGTGAACCTGGGTACACTGAAGCTTTCTTT.

The chain links TRBV2 to TRBJ1-5; unclear D gene. CDR3 length: 15 amino acids. Germline values: CDR1 SNHLY, CDR2 FYNNEI. Trimming removed 8 bases at V and 4 bases at J, with 18 bases between. The CDR3, as DNA: TGTGCCAGCTCGTGGGAGAGAGTTGATAATCAGCCCCAGCATTTT. This encodes CASSWERVDNQPQHF.

The genes are TRBV6-4 and TRBJ1-5, with a tentative D call TRBD1 (5 bases). The CDR3 length is 13 residues. V was trimmed by 3 bases and J by 9 bases, leaving 12 bases between them. Germline V gene sequence: CDR1 MRHNA, CDR2 SNTAGT. Here the CDR3 DNA reads TGTGCCAGCAGTGAAGGGCAGGGAGGGCCCCAGCATTTT. It yields the protein CASSEGQGGPQHF.